This T cell receptor (beta chain) was observed in a study of T cells in Graves' hyperthyroidism and ophthalmopathy. Study-wide results and limits: Most thyroid-expanded clonotypes above 0.001 were also found in blood.

This clonotype was detected many times. Its antigen is not identified. Exclusion of a patient resulted from uncontrolled infection, other autoimmune disease, pregnancy or lactation. Amplification of TCR beta CDR3 regions used RNA as the template. First-round RT-PCR targeting the TCR CDR3 was performed with the HTBI primer set. TCRdb analysed the multiplex PCR reads with MiXCR anew, one entry per CDR3 protein. The sample gives hundreds of thousands of distinct CDR3 sequences, 14% of which show up once; almost 6% is in the top ten. CDR1 and CDR2 (germline): DFQATT, SNEGSKA (reference sequence). Trimming cost V 0 bases and J 2 bases; bases outside gene matches: 9. The CDR3 sequence is 17 residues long.

V gene TRBV20-1 combines with J gene TRBJ1-1, with 10 bases matching TRBD1. This sequence originates from a woman under 40 with Graves' hyperthyroidism that later progressed to Graves' ophthalmopathy. The sample comprised blood. The CDR3, as DNA: TGCAGTGCTAGAGAATTCCCCGGGACAGGGGCAAACACTGAAGCTTTCTTT. It encodes CSAREFPGTGANTEAFF.